Each of the 32 T cell receptor beta chains below was sequenced from the same sample in a study of siplizumab effects on memory and regulatory T cells. Method: immunoSEQ multiplex PCR; TCRdb's copy keeps in-frame clones and lacks some. This sample has more than 85,000 clones, with roughly 94% found just once. The sequenced material came from Tregs sorted from blood. These receptor sequences come from a human donor in good health.

This rearrangement joins TRBV19 to TRBJ1-3; TRBD1 matches at 7 bases. This CDR3 spans 15 amino acids. With 9 bases clipped from V and 2 bases from J, the junction kept 10 bases outside the gene matches. Per germline, CDR1 LNHDA and CDR2 SQIVND (reference sequence). The CDR3 region is CASSFDRVPGNTIYF. CDR3 nucleotide sequence: TGTGCCAGCTCATTCGACAGGGTGCCTGGAAACACCATATATTTT.

V and J are TRBV5-4 and TRBJ1-1; D perhaps matches TRBD1 (5 bases). Trimming pared 0 bases from V and 2 bases from J, leaving 11 bases between. Germline V gene lookup returns CDR1 SGHNT and CDR2 YYREEE (reference sequence). CDR3 length: 15 residues. The CDR3 coding sequence is TGTGCCAGCAGCTTGGCCTCGACAGTTAACACTGAAGCTTTCTTT. It is translated as CASSLASTVNTEAFF.

This chain joins TRBV19 and TRBJ2-6; 16 bases fit TRBD2. The CDR3 loop spans 20 amino acids. V was pared by 5 bases and J by 0 bases, with 7 bases of the junction left unmatched. Germline CDR1 is LNHDA and CDR2 is SQIVND (reference sequence). The CDR3 here is CASSPYGTSGRGSGANVLTF. The CDR3 DNA reads TGTGCCAGTAGTCCGTACGGGACTAGCGGGAGGGGCTCTGGGGCCAACGTCCTGACTTTC. The full variable domain, rest sourced from reference TRBV19 and TRBJ2-6, is DGGITQSPKYLFRKEGQNVTLSCEQNLNHDAMYWYRQDPGQGLRLIYYSQIVNDFQKGDIAEGYSVSREKKESFPLTVTSAQKNPTAFYLCASSPYGTSGRGSGANVLTFGAGSRLTVL.

The chain recombines TRBV18 with TRBJ1-2; 8 bases are a match to TRBD1. This CDR3 region has 14 residues. CDR1 is KGHSH, CDR2 LQKENI, per germline. After removal of 1 base from V and 3 bases from J, the junction contained 1 base not matched to a gene. For the CDR3, the DNA is TGTGCCAGCTCACCACTCAGGGGGCACTATGGCTACACCTTC. The encoded protein is CASSPLRGHYGYTF. Combining the CDR3 with reference TRBV18 and TRBJ1-2 gives the whole variable domain NAGVMQNPRHLVRRRGQEARLRCSPMKGHSHVYWYRQLPEEGLKFMVYLQKENIIDESGMPKERFSAEFPKEGPSILRIQQVVRGDSAAYFCASSPLRGHYGYTFGSGTRLTVV.

The rearrangement uses TRBV25-1 and TRBJ2-5; D is tentatively TRBD1 or TRBD2 (6 bases each). V was clipped by 6 bases and J by 4 bases, with 15 bases between them. The CDR3 extends over 14 amino acids. The germline V gene has CDR1 MGHDK and CDR2 SYGVNS. As DNA, the CDR3 is TGTGCCAGCAGACTACAGGGAGGAGGAGAGACCCAGTACTTC. The encoded protein is CASRLQGGGETQYF.

This clone was detected only a few times. The J gene is TRBJ2-5, the V gene TRBV2, with 8 bases fitting TRBD2. After removal of 7 bases from V and 5 bases from J, the junction contained 6 bases not matched to a gene. Germline CDR1 reads SNHLY; CDR2 reads FYNNEI. The length of the CDR3 is 13 residues. The CDR3 loop reads CASTSGSRETQYF. The CDR3 nucleotides are TGTGCCAGCACTAGCGGGTCCAGGGAGACCCAGTACTTC.

J is TRBJ1-5 and V is TRBV18, with D possibly being TRBD1 (6 bases). V lost 2 bases and J 1 base, leaving 18 bases between the germline ends. The CDR3 consists of 18 residues. Germline lookup yields CDR1 KGHSH and CDR2 LQKENI. The CDR3 protein is CASSPIGGIPGSNQPQHF. The CDR3 DNA sequence: TGTGCCAGCTCACCAATAGGGGGGATTCCTGGGAGCAATCAGCCCCAGCATTTT.

This rearrangement joins TRBV6-1 to TRBJ2-7; D gene unclear. Germline-derived CDR1 and CDR2 are MNHNS and SASEGT. Trimming stripped 2 bases from V and 2 bases from J, with 10 bases between. The CDR3 spans 14 residues. The CDR3 DNA reads as TGTGCCAGCAGTGAAAGTGTCGGAGCCTACGAGCAGTACTTC. It is translated as CASSESVGAYEQYF.

The gene calls are TRBV10-3 and TRBJ1-3; tentatively, D is TRBD1 (5 bases). V dropped 0 bases and J dropped 4 bases, with 7 bases sitting between them. CDR1 is ENHRY, CDR2 SYGVKD, per germline. The CDR3 has 14 residues. In DNA form, the CDR3 reads TGTGCCATCAGTGAGTCCGGGGGAGGAAACACCATATATTTT. Residues: CAISESGGGNTIYF.

This chain links TRBV2 with TRBJ1-1; D not resolved. This CDR3 comprises 12 residues. V was trimmed by 6 bases and J by 6 bases, leaving 11 bases between them. Germline V lookup: CDR1 SNHLY, CDR2 FYNNEI. DNA of the CDR3: TGTGCCAGCAGGGATAACCGTGCTGAAGCTTTCTTT. This gives the protein CASRDNRAEAFF. The full variable domain, with the rest looked up from reference TRBV2 and TRBJ1-1, is EPEVTQTPSHQVTQMGQEVILRCVPISNHLYFYWYRQILGQKVEFLVSFYNNEISEKSEIFDDQFSVERPDGSNFTLKIRSTKLEDSAMYFCASRDNRAEAFFGQGTRLTVV.

On this clone: This may come from a read error, since a much larger clone is one base off. The V and J genes are TRBV18 and TRBJ2-2, with 7 nucleotides matching TRBD1. CDR3 size: 16 residues. The ends lost 1 base at V and 0 bases at J; junction bases unmatched: 2. Germline V CDR1 and CDR2: KGHSH, LQKENI. The CDR3 DNA is TGTGCCAGCTCACCACGGACAGGCACGAACACCGGGGAGCTGTTTTTT. This gives the protein CASSPRTGTNTGELFF.

V is TRBV5-1 and J is TRBJ2-1; 7 bases map to TRBD2. This CDR3 contains 15 residues. J lost 2 bases, V lost 4 bases, and 6 bases had no gene match. Germline-derived CDR1 and CDR2 are SGHRS and YFSETQ. CDR3 residues: CASSPLGGAYNEQFF. Here the CDR3 DNA reads TGCGCCAGCAGCCCCCTTGGGGGGGCCTACAATGAGCAGTTCTTC.

The V and J genes are TRBV6-6 and TRBJ2-7, with D unresolved. The germline CDR1 and CDR2 sequences are MNHNY and SVGAGI (reference sequence). Trimming removed 2 bases from V and 0 bases from J, with 2 bases in between. This CDR3 is built from 12 residues. The CDR3 bases are TGTGCCAGCAGTTACACCTCCTACGAGCAGTACTTC. Its protein product is CASSYTSYEQYF.

J is TRBJ2-1 and V is TRBV7-5; the D call in the table, TRBD2, was not verified against the DNA. TRBV7-5 is a pseudogene segment. The CDR3 runs to 19 residues. In DNA form, the CDR3 reads TGTGCCAGAAGCTCCGAGGGGACTGGGTATATAGAGGCTTACAATGAGCAGTTCTTC. Protein sequence: CARSSEGTGYIEAYNEQFF.

The genes are TRBV29-1 and TRBJ1-2; D uncertain. The V end was cut by 6 bases, the J end by 8 bases, with 16 bases between. The CDR3 consists of 12 residues. Germline-derived CDR1 and CDR2 are SQVTM and ANQGSEA. DNA for the CDR3: TGCAGCGTATTGGACCGCGGTGTGGGCTACACCTTC. The encoded protein is CSVLDRGVGYTF.

The chain joins TRBV19 to TRBJ2-7; D unresolved. Germline values: CDR1 LNHDA, CDR2 SQIVND (reference sequence). The CDR3 totals 14 residues. Trimming cost V 5 bases and J 5 bases, with 16 bases left between them. The CDR3 bases are TGTGCCAGTAGTTTGGGTCGTAAGATCCACGAGCAGTACTTC. It translates to CASSLGRKIHEQYF. Drawing the rest from reference TRBV19 and TRBJ2-7, the complete variable domain is DGGITQSPKYLFRKEGQNVTLSCEQNLNHDAMYWYRQDPGQGLRLIYYSQIVNDFQKGDIAEGYSVSREKKESFPLTVTSAQKNPTAFYLCASSLGRKIHEQYFGPGTRLTVT.

V and J are TRBV6-5 and TRBJ1-2, with a possible D match to TRBD1 (5 bases). CDR3 length: 15 residues. V gave up 0 bases and J gave up 1 base, with 9 bases separating them. Per germline, CDR1 MNHEY and CDR2 SVGAGI. Here the CDR3 reads CASSYSWGSNYGYTF. CDR3 nucleotides: TGTGCCAGCAGTTACTCGTGGGGCAGTAACTATGGCTACACCTTC.

Points on this clone: This CDR3 is also generated by other DNA sequences in the sample. The chain combines TRBV5-1 with TRBJ2-1; tentative D call: TRBD2 (6 bases). Germline V CDR1 and CDR2: SGHRS, YFSETQ. The CDR3 sequence is 16 residues long. The V gene lost 0 bases and the J gene lost 1 base, with 11 bases spanning the gap. This chain's CDR3 is CASSLGRGISYNEQFF. Written as DNA, the CDR3 is TGCGCCAGCAGCTTGGGTCGGGGGATATCCTACAATGAGCAGTTCTTC. Based on the CDR3 plus reference TRBV5-1 and TRBJ2-1, the full variable domain is KAGVTQTPRYLIKTRGQQVTLSCSPISGHRSVSWYQQTPGQGLQFLFEYFSETQRNKGNFPGRFSGRQFSNSRSEMNVSTLELGDSALYLCASSLGRGISYNEQFFGPGTRLTVL.

This chain connects TRBV11-2 to TRBJ2-1, with 7 bases lining up with TRBD2. Looked up from germline, CDR1 is SGHAT and CDR2 is FQNNGV. With 5 bases clipped from V and 11 bases from J, the junction kept 9 bases outside the gene matches. The CDR3 loop spans 13 amino acids. The CDR3 nucleotides are TGTGCCAGCAGCCCCGGCGGGGGAGGACAGCAGTTCTTC. It codes for CASSPGGGGQQFF.

This chain connects TRBV9 to TRBJ2-2; TRBD2 matches at 7 bases. The CDR3 totals 17 residues. Per the germline V gene, CDR1 is SGDLS and CDR2 is YYNGEE. V lost 5 bases to trimming and J lost 5 bases; unmatched junction nucleotides: 15. This chain's CDR3 is CASSNWGTIIGTGELFF. The CDR3 DNA reads TGTGCCAGCAGTAACTGGGGGACTATCATCGGGACCGGGGAGCTGTTTTTT. The variable domain in full, with the rest retrieved from reference TRBV9 and TRBJ2-2, is DSGVTQTPKHLITATGQRVTLRCSPRSGDLSVYWYQQSLDQGLQFLIQYYNGEERAKGNILERFSAQQFPDLHSELNLSSLELGDSALYFCASSNWGTIIGTGELFFGEGSRLTVL.

CDR3 DNA sequence: TGCGCCAGCAGTGGACTCGGTCGTCGATACAATGAGCAGTTCTTC. Translation gives CASSGLGRRYNEQFF. The chain links TRBV5-1 to TRBJ2-1, with a weak D call TRBD2 (5 bases). The V and J ends lost 5 bases and 4 bases respectively, with 16 bases between them. This CDR3 has 15 residues. From germline, CDR1 is SGHRS and CDR2 YFSETQ.

This sequence joins TRBV19 and TRBJ1-1, with a tentative D call TRBD1 (5 bases). The V gene lost 3 bases and the J gene lost 11 bases, with 22 bases spanning the gap. Germline V gene lookup returns CDR1 LNHDA and CDR2 SQIVND (reference sequence). The CDR3 loop spans 15 amino acids. The CDR3 sequence is CASSIPDSLPVGAFF. The DNA for the CDR3 is TGTGCCAGTAGTATCCCTGACAGCCTCCCGGTTGGGGCTTTCTTT.

This rearrangement joins TRBV6-6 to TRBJ2-5; D unresolved. The V and J ends lost 6 bases and 5 bases respectively, with 4 bases between them. This CDR3 is built from 10 residues. Germline CDR1 reads MNHNY; CDR2 reads SVGAGI (reference sequence). CDR3: CASRGETQYF. In DNA form, the CDR3 reads TGTGCCAGCAGAGGGGAGACCCAGTACTTC.

The CDR3 DNA sequence: TGTGCCAGCTCCCTCGGACTAGCGGGAGGGAGGCGTGAGCAGTACTTC. Its protein product is CASSLGLAGGRREQYF. V and J are TRBV18 and TRBJ2-7, with 15 bases fitting TRBD2. CDR1 and CDR2 (germline): KGHSH, LQKENI. The CDR3 sequence is 16 residues long. Trimming at V came to 6 bases and at J to 7 bases, leaving 10 bases not matched to a gene.

On this clone: At one end the junction does not follow the germline gene, possibly because of a read error. V gene TRBV7-6 combines with J gene TRBJ2-3; 8 positions match TRBD2. CDR1 SGHVS and CDR2 FNYEAQ come from the germline V gene. The CDR3 is made up of 16 amino acids. The CDR3: CASSRIPRTSRDTQYF. The CDR3 bases are TGTGCCAGCAGCCGAATACCCCGGACTAGCAGAGATACGCAGTATTTT.

The rearrangement uses TRBV19 and TRBJ2-1, with D possibly matching TRBD2 (6 bases). Germline V gene lookup returns CDR1 LNHDA and CDR2 SQIVND (reference sequence). The CDR3 is 15 residues long. V lost 5 bases, J lost 0 bases, and 11 bases lay in between. CDR3 sequence reads: CASSPRGSSYNEQFF. CDR3 in DNA: TGTGCCAGTAGTCCTCGGGGGAGCTCCTACAATGAGCAGTTCTTC.

The chain carries TRBV19 and TRBJ2-7; D might be TRBD1 (5 bases). CDR1 LNHDA and CDR2 SQIVND come from the germline V gene (reference sequence). The CDR3 sequence is 13 residues long. Deletions cut 5 bases from V and 4 bases from J, with 12 bases between. CDR3: CASSLGLIYEQYF. The CDR3 DNA follows: TGTGCCAGTAGTCTGGGGCTGATTTACGAGCAGTACTTC. Full variable domain (missing parts from reference TRBV19 and TRBJ2-7): DGGITQSPKYLFRKEGQNVTLSCEQNLNHDAMYWYRQDPGQGLRLIYYSQIVNDFQKGDIAEGYSVSREKKESFPLTVTSAQKNPTAFYLCASSLGLIYEQYFGPGTRLTVT.

The chain couples TRBV9 to TRBJ1-2, with D possibly being TRBD1 (5 bases). The CDR3 length is 13 residues. CDR1 SGDLS and CDR2 YYNGEE come from the germline V gene. V was trimmed by 2 bases and J by 2 bases, leaving 7 bases between them. CDR3 in amino acids: CASSVTVNYGYTF. CDR3 sequence (DNA): TGTGCCAGCAGCGTGACAGTAAACTATGGCTACACCTTC. The whole variable domain, filled in from reference TRBV9 and TRBJ1-2, reads DSGVTQTPKHLITATGQRVTLRCSPRSGDLSVYWYQQSLDQGLQFLIQYYNGEERAKGNILERFSAQQFPDLHSELNLSSLELGDSALYFCASSVTVNYGYTFGSGTRLTVV.

The V and J genes are TRBV6-6 and TRBJ2-7, with D unresolved. The germline CDR1 and CDR2 sequences are MNHNY and SVGAGI (reference sequence). Trimming removed 2 bases at V and 6 bases at J, with 11 bases between. The CDR3 has 13 residues. CDR3 amino acids: CASSYGVLGEQYF. In nucleotides, the CDR3 is TGTGCCAGCAGTTACGGGGTATTAGGCGAGCAGTACTTC.

The chain uses TRBV28 and TRBJ2-7; the match to TRBD1 covers 7 bases. The CDR3 loop spans 12 amino acids. Germline values: CDR1 MDHEN, CDR2 SYDVKM. J was trimmed by 6 bases and V by 11 bases; bases with no gene match: 10. This CDR3 is CACTGQVREQYF. CDR3 sequence (DNA): TGTGCCTGTACAGGACAGGTGCGCGAGCAGTACTTC.

The chain links TRBV10-1 to TRBJ1-5; TRBD1 is a possible D gene (6 bases). V lost 2 bases to trimming and J lost 7 bases, with 12 bases between them. Germline CDR1 and CDR2: WNHNN and SYGVQD (reference sequence). This CDR3 has 14 residues. CDR3 loop: CASSEQGRSQPQHF. In nucleotides, the CDR3 is TGCGCCAGCAGTGAGCAGGGGCGAAGCCAGCCCCAGCATTTT.

The chain couples TRBV25-1 to TRBJ2-7; TRBD1 agrees at 8 bases. The V segment lost 3 bases and the J segment 4 bases; nucleotides outside the gene matches: 2. CDR1 is MGHDK and CDR2 is SYGVNS in the germline V gene. This CDR3 contains 13 residues. CDR3 in amino acids: CASSDRGLYEQYF. The DNA for the CDR3 is TGTGCCAGCAGTGACAGGGGGCTTTACGAGCAGTACTTC.